Below are 11 T cell receptor beta chains sequenced from a single sample in a study of T cell changes during pregnancy in multiple sclerosis. Clones were read by immunoSEQ multiplex PCR, and TCRdb kept only the in-frame ones, dropping some. The repertoire holds tens of thousands of clones, with roughly 92% as singletons. The source was CD8+ T cells from peripheral blood mononuclear cells, collected in the third trimester of pregnancy. The receptors derive from a female donor in good health, enrolled as a control in a pregnancy study.

The rearrangement links TRBV6-1 to TRBJ1-5; D gene ambiguous. Germline V CDR1 and CDR2: MNHNS, SASEGT. This CDR3 has 15 residues. Trimming pared 7 bases from V and 0 bases from J, leaving 13 bases between. The CDR3 here is CASTAPVYSNQPQHF. The DNA of the CDR3 is TGTGCCAGCACCGCACCGGTATATAGCAATCAGCCCCAGCATTTT.

The chain employs TRBV4-2 and TRBJ2-2, with no clear D. The CDR3 contains 14 residues. In germline, CDR1 is LGHNA, CDR2 YNFKEQ. V lost 4 bases, J lost 4 bases, and 10 bases lay in between. The CDR3 loop is CASSPGSTTGELFF. As DNA, the CDR3 is TGTGCCAGCAGCCCAGGCAGTACCACCGGGGAGCTGTTTTTT.

V is TRBV18 and J is TRBJ1-2; D gene unclear. V lost 3 bases and J 7 bases, leaving 12 bases between the germline ends. This CDR3 has 13 residues. Germline loops: CDR1 KGHSH, CDR2 LQKENI. The CDR3 sequence: CASSPSTGGGYTF. CDR3 sequence (DNA): TGTGCCAGCTCACCTTCGACCGGCGGTGGCTACACCTTC.

The chain joins TRBV2 to TRBJ2-4; weak D call: TRBD1 (6 bases). Trimming removed 7 bases at V and 2 bases at J, with 12 bases between. The CDR3 extends over 14 amino acids. Germline V gene data show CDR1 as SNHLY and CDR2 as FYNNEI. The CDR3 is CASNPQGSKNIQYF. CDR3 DNA: TGTGCCAGCAACCCACAGGGATCCAAAAACATTCAGTACTTC.

The genes are TRBV23-1 and TRBJ1-1; possibly TRBD1 for D (5 bases). TRBV23-1 is filed as an ORF, its function uncertain. The V and J ends lost 6 bases and 2 bases respectively, with 10 bases between them. This CDR3 is 13 amino acids long. The CDR3 sequence is CASRSDSNTEAFF. CDR3 nucleotides: TGCGCCAGCAGATCCGACAGCAACACTGAAGCTTTCTTT.

This chain uses TRBV5-4 with TRBJ2-7; D is ambiguous. Trimming stripped 3 bases from V and 6 bases from J, with 7 bases between. This CDR3 contains 11 residues. Germline V gene lookup returns CDR1 SGHNT and CDR2 YYREEE (reference sequence). The CDR3, as DNA: TGTGCCAGCAGCTCCAGAGGCGAGCAGTACTTC. Translating gives CASSSRGEQYF.

The chain employs TRBV11-3 and TRBJ2-3, with 7 bases fitting TRBD2. The CDR3 contains 19 residues. Germline V gene data show CDR1 as SGHNT and CDR2 as YENEEA. The V segment lost 1 base and the J segment 2 bases; nucleotides outside the gene matches: 15. The CDR3 sequence: CASSLGPSLAATYTDTQYF. CDR3 nucleotide sequence: TGTGCCAGCAGCTTAGGCCCTTCGCTAGCGGCCACCTACACAGATACGCAGTATTTT. The full variable domain, rest sourced from reference TRBV11-3 and TRBJ2-3, is EAGVVQSPRYKIIEKKQPVAFWCNPISGHNTLYWYLQNLGQGPELLIRYENEEAVDDSQLPKDRFSAERLKGVDSTLKIQPAELGDSAVYLCASSLGPSLAATYTDTQYFGPGTRLTVL.

The chain combines TRBV19 with TRBJ1-5, with D uncertain. The germline CDR1 and CDR2 sequences are LNHDA and SQIVND (reference sequence). The length of the CDR3 is 17 residues. V dropped 3 bases and J dropped 0 bases, with 15 bases sitting between them. The CDR3: CASSIRIRGNSNQPQHF. CDR3 sequence (DNA): TGTGCCAGTAGTATCCGAATCCGTGGCAATAGCAATCAGCCCCAGCATTTT.

The chain carries TRBV27 and TRBJ2-1, with 9 bases identical to TRBD2. The CDR3 sequence is 14 residues long. From germline, CDR1 is MNHEY and CDR2 SMNVEV (reference sequence). The V gene end was trimmed by 2 bases and the J gene end by 9 bases; junction bases not matched to a gene: 5. The CDR3 reads CASSLRGGALEQFF. In DNA, the CDR3 is TGTGCCAGCAGTTTACGCGGGGGGGCCCTTGAGCAGTTCTTC.

The chain is built from TRBV13 and TRBJ2-7; possible D gene TRBD1, 5 bases. Deletions cut 4 bases from V and 4 bases from J, with 8 bases between. Per germline, CDR1 PRHDT and CDR2 FYEKMQ (reference sequence). The CDR3 has 12 amino acids. The CDR3 DNA follows: TGTGCCAGCAGCTCTTCAGGGTACGAGCAGTACTTC. This gives the protein CASSSSGYEQYF.

For the CDR3, the DNA is TGTGCCAGCAGGACGAGAAGGGCAGGGGATCAGCCCCAGCATTTT. Protein: CASRTRRAGDQPQHF. This sequence joins TRBV6-5 and TRBJ1-5; possibly TRBD1 for D (6 bases). There are 15 residues in the CDR3. Per germline, CDR1 MNHEY and CDR2 SVGAGI. The V and J ends lost 6 bases and 5 bases respectively, with 17 bases between them.